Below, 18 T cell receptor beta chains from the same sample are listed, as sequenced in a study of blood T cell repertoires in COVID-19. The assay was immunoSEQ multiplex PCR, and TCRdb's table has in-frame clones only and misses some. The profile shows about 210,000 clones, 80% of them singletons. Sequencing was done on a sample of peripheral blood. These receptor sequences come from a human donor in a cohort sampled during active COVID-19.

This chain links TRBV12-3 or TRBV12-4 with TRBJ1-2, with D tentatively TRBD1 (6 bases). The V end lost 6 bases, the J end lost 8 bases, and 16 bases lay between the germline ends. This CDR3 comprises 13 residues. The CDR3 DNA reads TGTGCCAGCAGCGAACAGGGAAGGGGAGGCTACACCTTC. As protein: CASSEQGRGGYTF.

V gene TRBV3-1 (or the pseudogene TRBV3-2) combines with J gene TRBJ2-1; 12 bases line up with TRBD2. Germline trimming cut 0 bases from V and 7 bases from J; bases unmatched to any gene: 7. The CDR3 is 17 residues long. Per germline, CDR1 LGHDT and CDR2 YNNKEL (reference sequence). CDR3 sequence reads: CASSQDPTTSGSNEQFF. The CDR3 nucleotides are TGTGCCAGCAGCCAAGATCCAACGACTAGCGGGAGTAATGAGCAGTTCTTC.

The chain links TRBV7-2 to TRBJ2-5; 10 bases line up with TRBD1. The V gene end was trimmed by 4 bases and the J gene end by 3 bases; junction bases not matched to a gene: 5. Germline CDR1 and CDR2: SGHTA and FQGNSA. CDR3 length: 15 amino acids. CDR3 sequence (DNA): TGTGCCAGCAGCTCCCAAGGACAGGGGGAAGAGACCCAGTACTTC. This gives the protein CASSSQGQGEETQYF.

CDR3 DNA: TGTGCCAGCAAGGCAGGGGCCCAGAACACTGAAGCTTTCTTT. Amino acid sequence: CASKAGAQNTEAFF. The rearrangement links TRBV2 to TRBJ1-1; D is perhaps TRBD1 (6 bases). CDR1 is SNHLY and CDR2 is FYNNEI in the germline V gene. The ends were cut back, 7 bases at V and 1 base at J, with 13 bases in the middle. This CDR3 comprises 14 residues.

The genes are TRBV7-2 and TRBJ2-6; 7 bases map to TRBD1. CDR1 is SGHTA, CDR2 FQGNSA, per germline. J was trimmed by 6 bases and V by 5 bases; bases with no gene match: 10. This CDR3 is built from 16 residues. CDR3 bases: TGTGCCAGCAGCCTCAGACAGGGCAACACGGCCAACGTCCTGACTTTC. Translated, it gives CASSLRQGNTANVLTF.

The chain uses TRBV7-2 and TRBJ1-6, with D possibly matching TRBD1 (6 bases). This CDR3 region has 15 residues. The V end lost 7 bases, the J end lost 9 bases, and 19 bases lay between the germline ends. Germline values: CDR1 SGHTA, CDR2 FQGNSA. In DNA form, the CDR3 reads TGTGCCAGCATCGTAGGGGGAGTCGAAGGTTCACCCCTCCACTTT. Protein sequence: CASIVGGVEGSPLHF. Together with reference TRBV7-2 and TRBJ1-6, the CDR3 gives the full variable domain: GAGVSQSPSNKVTEKGKDVELRCDPISGHTALYWYRQSLGQGLEFLIYFQGNSAPDKSGLPSDRFSAERTGGSVSTLTIQRTQQEDSAVYLCASIVGGVEGSPLHFGNGTRLTVT.

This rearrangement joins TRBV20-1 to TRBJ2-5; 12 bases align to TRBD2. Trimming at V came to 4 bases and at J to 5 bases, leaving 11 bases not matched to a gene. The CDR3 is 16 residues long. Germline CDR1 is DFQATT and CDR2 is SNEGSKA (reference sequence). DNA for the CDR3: TGCAGTGCTATTGATTCGACTAGCGGGGGAGGGGAGACCCAGTACTTC. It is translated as CSAIDSTSGGGETQYF.

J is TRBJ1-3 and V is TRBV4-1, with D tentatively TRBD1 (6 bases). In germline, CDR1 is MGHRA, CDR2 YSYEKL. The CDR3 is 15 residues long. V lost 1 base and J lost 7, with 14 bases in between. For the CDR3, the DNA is TGCGCCAGCAGCCAAGTCGCGGGGGGCTATAACACCATATATTTT. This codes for CASSQVAGGYNTIYF.

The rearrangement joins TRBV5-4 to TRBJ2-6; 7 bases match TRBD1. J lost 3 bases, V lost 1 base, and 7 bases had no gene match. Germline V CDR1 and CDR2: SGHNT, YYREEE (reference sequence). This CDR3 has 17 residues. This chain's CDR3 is CASSLQTGQDGANVLTF. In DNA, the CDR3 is TGTGCCAGCAGCTTGCAGACAGGGCAGGATGGGGCCAACGTCCTGACTTTC.

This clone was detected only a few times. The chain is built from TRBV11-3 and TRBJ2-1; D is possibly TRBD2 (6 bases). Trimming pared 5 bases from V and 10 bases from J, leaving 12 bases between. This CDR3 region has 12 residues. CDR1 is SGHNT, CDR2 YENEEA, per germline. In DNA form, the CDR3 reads TGTGCCAGCAGCCGAGTGGGGGGAGAGCAGTTCTTC. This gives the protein CASSRVGGEQFF.

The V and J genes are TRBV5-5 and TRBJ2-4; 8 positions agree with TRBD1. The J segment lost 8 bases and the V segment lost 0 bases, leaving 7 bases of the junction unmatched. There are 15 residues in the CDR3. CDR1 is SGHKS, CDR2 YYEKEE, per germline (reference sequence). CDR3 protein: CASSLGVTGADIQYF. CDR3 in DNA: TGTGCCAGCAGCTTGGGAGTGACAGGGGCAGACATTCAGTACTTC.

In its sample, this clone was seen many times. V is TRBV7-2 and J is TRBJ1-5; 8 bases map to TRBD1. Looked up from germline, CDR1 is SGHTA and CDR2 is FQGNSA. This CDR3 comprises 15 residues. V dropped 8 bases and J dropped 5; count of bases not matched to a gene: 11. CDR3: CASAVRTGIDQPQHF. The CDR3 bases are TGTGCCAGCGCAGTGCGGACAGGGATTGATCAGCCCCAGCATTTT.

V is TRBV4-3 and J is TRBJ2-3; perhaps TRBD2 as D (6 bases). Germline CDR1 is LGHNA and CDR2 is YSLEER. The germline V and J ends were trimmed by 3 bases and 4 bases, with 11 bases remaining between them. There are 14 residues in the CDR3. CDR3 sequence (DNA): TGCGCCAGCAGCCAGGGGGGAAGACCAGATACGCAGTATTTT. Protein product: CASSQGGRPDTQYF.

In DNA form, the CDR3 reads TGTGCCAGCAGCCCGCAAGGCGGGGGAATGGTGGAGCAGTTCTTC. It translates to CASSPQGGGMVEQFF. The chain uses TRBV28 and TRBJ2-1; 7 nucleotides line up with TRBD2. CDR1 is MDHEN, CDR2 SYDVKM, per germline. With V trimmed by 6 bases and J by 10 bases, 15 bases remained unmatched. The CDR3 has 15 amino acids.

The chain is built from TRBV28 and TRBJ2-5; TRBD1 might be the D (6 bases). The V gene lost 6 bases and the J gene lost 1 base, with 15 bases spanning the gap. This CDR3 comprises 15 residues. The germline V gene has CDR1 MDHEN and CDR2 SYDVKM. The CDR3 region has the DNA TGTGCCAGCAGCCTACAGGGCCCCTTCCAAGAGACCCAGTACTTC. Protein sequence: CASSLQGPFQETQYF.

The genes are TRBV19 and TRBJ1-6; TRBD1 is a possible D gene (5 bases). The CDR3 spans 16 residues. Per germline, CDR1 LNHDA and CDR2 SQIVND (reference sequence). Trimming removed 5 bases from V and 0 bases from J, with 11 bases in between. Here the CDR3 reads CASSDQGSSYNSPLHF. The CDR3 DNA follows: TGTGCCAGTAGTGATCAGGGAAGCTCCTATAATTCACCCCTCCACTTT.

This chain's CDR3 is CASRTGGMNTEAFF. CDR3 sequence (DNA): TGTGCCAGCAGGACAGGGGGTATGAACACTGAAGCTTTCTTT. V gene TRBV6-5 combines with J gene TRBJ1-1; TRBD1 aligns across 9 bases. CDR3 size: 14 residues. V gave up 6 bases and J gave up 0 bases; unmatched junction bases: 2. Per the germline V gene, CDR1 is MNHEY and CDR2 is SVGAGI.

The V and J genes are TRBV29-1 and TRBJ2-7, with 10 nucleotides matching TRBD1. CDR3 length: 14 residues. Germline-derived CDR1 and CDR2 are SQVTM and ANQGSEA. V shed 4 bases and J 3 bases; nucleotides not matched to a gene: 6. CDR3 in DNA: TGCAGCGTTGCCGGGACAGGGGCCAACTACGAGCAGTACTTC. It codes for CSVAGTGANYEQYF.